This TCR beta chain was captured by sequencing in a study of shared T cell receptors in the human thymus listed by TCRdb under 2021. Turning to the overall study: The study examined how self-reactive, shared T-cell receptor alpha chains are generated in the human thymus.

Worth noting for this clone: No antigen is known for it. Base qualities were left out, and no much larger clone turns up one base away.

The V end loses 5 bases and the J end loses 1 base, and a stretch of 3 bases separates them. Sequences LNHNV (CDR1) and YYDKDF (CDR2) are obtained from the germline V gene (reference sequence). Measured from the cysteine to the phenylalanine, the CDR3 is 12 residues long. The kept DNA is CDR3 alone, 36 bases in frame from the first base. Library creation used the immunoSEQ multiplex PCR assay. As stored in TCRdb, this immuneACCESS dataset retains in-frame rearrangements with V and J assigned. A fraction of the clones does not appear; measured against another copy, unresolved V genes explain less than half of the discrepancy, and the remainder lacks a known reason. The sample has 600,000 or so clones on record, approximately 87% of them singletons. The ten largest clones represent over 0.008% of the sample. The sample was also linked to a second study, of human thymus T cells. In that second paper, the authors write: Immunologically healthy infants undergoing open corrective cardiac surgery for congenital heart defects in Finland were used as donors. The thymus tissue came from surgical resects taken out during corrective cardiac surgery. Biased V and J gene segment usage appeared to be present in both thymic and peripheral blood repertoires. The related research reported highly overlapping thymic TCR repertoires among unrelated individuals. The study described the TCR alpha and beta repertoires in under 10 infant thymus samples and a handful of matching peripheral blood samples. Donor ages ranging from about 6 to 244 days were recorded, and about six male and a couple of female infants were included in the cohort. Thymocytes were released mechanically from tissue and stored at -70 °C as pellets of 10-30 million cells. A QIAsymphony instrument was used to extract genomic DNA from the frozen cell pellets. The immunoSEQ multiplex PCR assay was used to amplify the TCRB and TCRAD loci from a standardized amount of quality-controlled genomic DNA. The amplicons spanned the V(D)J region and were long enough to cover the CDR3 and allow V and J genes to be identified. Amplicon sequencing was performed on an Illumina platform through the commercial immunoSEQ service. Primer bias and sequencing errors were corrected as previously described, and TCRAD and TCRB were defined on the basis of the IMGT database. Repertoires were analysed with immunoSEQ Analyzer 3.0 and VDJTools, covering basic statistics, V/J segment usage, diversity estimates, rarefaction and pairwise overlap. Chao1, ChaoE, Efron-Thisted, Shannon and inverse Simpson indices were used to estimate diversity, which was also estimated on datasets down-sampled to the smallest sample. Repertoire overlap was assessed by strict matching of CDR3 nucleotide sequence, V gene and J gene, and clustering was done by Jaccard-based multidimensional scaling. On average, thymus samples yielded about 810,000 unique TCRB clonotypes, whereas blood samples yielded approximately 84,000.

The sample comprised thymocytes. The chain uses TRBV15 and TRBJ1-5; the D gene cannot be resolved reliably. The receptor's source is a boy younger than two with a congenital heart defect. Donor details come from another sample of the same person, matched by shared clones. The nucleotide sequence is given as TGTGCCACCAGCGGCAGCAATCAGCCCCAGCATTTT. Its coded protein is CATSGSNQPQHF.